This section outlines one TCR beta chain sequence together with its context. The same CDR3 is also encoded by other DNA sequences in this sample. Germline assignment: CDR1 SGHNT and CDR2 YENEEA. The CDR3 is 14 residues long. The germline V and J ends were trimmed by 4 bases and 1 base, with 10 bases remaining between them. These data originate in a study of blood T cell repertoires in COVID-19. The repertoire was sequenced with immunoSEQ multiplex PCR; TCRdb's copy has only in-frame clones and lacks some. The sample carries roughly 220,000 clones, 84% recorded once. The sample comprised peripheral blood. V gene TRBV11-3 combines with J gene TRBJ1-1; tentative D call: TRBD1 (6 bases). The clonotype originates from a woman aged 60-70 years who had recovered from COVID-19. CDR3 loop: CASSSGGGNTEAFF. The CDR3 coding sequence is TGTGCCAGCAGCTCGGGAGGGGGGAACACTGAAGCTTTCTTT.